Below are 26 T cell receptor beta chains sequenced from a single sample in a study of blood T cell repertoires in COVID-19. Produced via immunoSEQ multiplex PCR; TCRdb's table is partial and in-frame only. The table has roughly 170,000 clones, about nine tenths seen once. The specimen was peripheral blood. The source of these receptors is a man in his 60s with acute or convalescent COVID-19.

The rearrangement uses TRBV5-1 and TRBJ1-6, with D possibly being TRBD1 (6 bases). The V end was cut by 0 bases, the J end by 9 bases, with 10 bases between. The germline CDR1 and CDR2 sequences are SGHRS and YFSETQ. CDR3 size: 14 residues. This CDR3 reads CASSLVQGTSPLHF. CDR3 coding DNA: TGCGCCAGCAGCTTGGTTCAGGGGACTTCACCCCTCCACTTT.

This clone was found once. The V and J genes are TRBV27 and TRBJ2-1; TRBD2 matches at 11 bases. With V trimmed by 6 bases and J by 5 bases, 6 bases remained unmatched. Germline CDR1 is MNHEY and CDR2 is SMNVEV (reference sequence). This CDR3 is built from 15 residues. CDR3 DNA: TGTGCCAGCAGGAGTGGACTAGCGGGTAACAATGAGCAGTTCTTC. Translated: CASRSGLAGNNEQFF.

CDR3 sequence: CASSLQGNQPQHF. CDR3 coding DNA: TGTGCCAGCAGTTTACAGGGGAATCAGCCCCAGCATTTT. The chain has TRBV28 and TRBJ1-5; D is possibly TRBD1 (6 bases). This CDR3 spans 13 amino acids. V was pared by 2 bases and J by 4 bases, with 6 bases between. Germline values: CDR1 MDHEN, CDR2 SYDVKM. Supplemented by reference TRBV28 and TRBJ1-5, the full variable domain reads DVKVTQSSRYLVKRTGEKVFLECVQDMDHENMFWYRQDPGLGLRLIYFSYDVKMKEKGDIPEGYSVSREKKERFSLILESASTNQTSMYLCASSLQGNQPQHFGDGTRLSIL.

The rearrangement joins TRBV4-1 to TRBJ1-1; 9 positions match TRBD1. V lost 3 bases to trimming and J lost 3 bases; unmatched junction nucleotides: 17. The V gene's germline CDR1 is MGHRA and CDR2 YSYEKL. CDR3 length: 19 amino acids. DNA for the CDR3: TGCGCCAGCAGCCAGGGGCGGGGACAGGGTCCATCTTTGGACACTGAAGCTTTCTTT. Translation: CASSQGRGQGPSLDTEAFF.

The V and J genes are TRBV7-9 and TRBJ2-3; D unresolved. V dropped 1 base and J dropped 0 bases, with 8 bases sitting between them. This CDR3 region has 15 residues. CDR1 and CDR2 (germline): SEHNR, FQNEAQ (reference sequence). The CDR3 DNA reads as TGTGCCAGCAGCTTAGGGTCGACTAGCACAGATACGCAGTATTTT. It codes for CASSLGSTSTDTQYF.

The chain carries TRBV27 and TRBJ1-6, with 11 positions matching TRBD1. Germline CDR1 and CDR2: MNHEY and SMNVEV (reference sequence). The J segment lost 6 bases and the V segment lost 5 bases, leaving 3 bases of the junction unmatched. This CDR3 contains 15 residues. Here the CDR3 DNA reads TGTGCCAGCAGTCCAGGACAGGGGGCTAATTCACCCCTCCACTTT. It codes for CASSPGQGANSPLHF.

The chain recombines TRBV11-3 with TRBJ2-5, with TRBD2 identical over 7 bases. This CDR3 is built from 16 residues. After removal of 5 bases from V and 5 bases from J, the junction contained 14 bases not matched to a gene. Per germline, CDR1 SGHNT and CDR2 YENEEA. CDR3 sequence (DNA): TGTGCCAGCAGCCCGGGAGTTAAGGGCGGGAGCGAGACCCAGTACTTC. It specifies CASSPGVKGGSETQYF.

This rearrangement joins TRBV30 to TRBJ1-6; D is ambiguous. The CDR3 sequence is 16 residues long. Germline loops: CDR1 GTSNPN, CDR2 SVGIG (reference sequence). V lost 5 bases and J lost 2, with 16 bases in between. This CDR3 is CAWGKGGRAYNSPLHF. CDR3 nucleotide sequence: TGTGCCTGGGGGAAAGGAGGAAGGGCCTATAATTCACCCCTCCACTTT.

The rearrangement links TRBV12-5 to TRBJ2-5, with D possibly TRBD1 on 6 matching bases. Trimming stripped 5 bases from V and 5 bases from J, with 18 bases between. CDR1 is LGHNT and CDR2 is FRNRAP in the germline V gene. There are 15 residues in the CDR3. CDR3 sequence reads: CASGPGFQGWETQYF. The CDR3 bases are TGTGCTAGTGGTCCAGGATTCCAGGGGTGGGAGACCCAGTACTTC.

The chain is built from TRBV27 and TRBJ1-4; TRBD1 is a possible D gene (6 bases). CDR3 size: 15 residues. Germline-derived CDR1 and CDR2 are MNHEY and SMNVEV (reference sequence). The V and J ends lost 9 bases and 4 bases respectively, with 18 bases between them. Here the CDR3 DNA reads TGTGCCAGTAGGAGGGCGGGGGCCCGTAATGAAAAACTGTTTTTT. Translated: CASRRAGARNEKLFF.

This rearrangement joins TRBV24-1 to TRBJ1-1; weak D call: TRBD1 (5 bases). Germline CDR1 KGHDR, CDR2 SFDVKD. V lost 4 bases, J lost 3 bases, and 20 bases lay in between. The CDR3 sequence is 17 residues long. CDR3 region: CATSETPGLGGDTEAFF. The CDR3, as DNA: TGTGCCACCAGTGAAACCCCAGGGTTGGGTGGGGACACTGAAGCTTTCTTT.

The V and J genes are TRBV7-2 and TRBJ2-3; TRBD2 aligns across 7 bases. The length of the CDR3 is 14 residues. The germline V gene encodes CDR1 SGHTA and CDR2 FQGNSA. V gave up 5 bases and J gave up 2 bases; unmatched junction bases: 4. The CDR3 is CASSPQRDTDTQYF. The CDR3 coding sequence is TGTGCCAGCAGCCCCCAGCGGGACACAGATACGCAGTATTTT. Full variable domain (remainder filled in from reference TRBV7-2 and TRBJ2-3): GAGVSQSPSNKVTEKGKDVELRCDPISGHTALYWYRQSLGQGLEFLIYFQGNSAPDKSGLPSDRFSAERTGGSVSTLTIQRTQQEDSAVYLCASSPQRDTDTQYFGPGTRLTVL.

The chain links TRBV5-6 to TRBJ1-1, with 8 bases that match TRBD1. V trimming: 4 bases; J trimming: 0 bases; junction bases outside the gene matches: 14. This CDR3 comprises 18 residues. In germline, CDR1 is SGHDT, CDR2 YYEEEE. The CDR3 region is CASSALTGQDLMNTEAFF. CDR3 coding DNA: TGTGCCAGCAGCGCACTAACGGGACAGGACCTCATGAACACTGAAGCTTTCTTT.

This clone was observed a handful of times. CDR3 nucleotide sequence: TGTGCCAGCAGTTCCGAGGGGGATGGGAATCAGCCCCAGCATTTT. Translated: CASSSEGDGNQPQHF. This chain connects TRBV6-6 to TRBJ1-5; D perhaps matches TRBD1 (6 bases). Between the trimmed V and J ends, which lost 4 bases and 4 bases, there was a span of 14 bases. The germline V gene encodes CDR1 MNHNY and CDR2 SVGAGI (reference sequence). CDR3 length: 15 amino acids.

The chain combines TRBV10-2 with TRBJ1-5; D perhaps matches TRBD1 (6 bases). The CDR3 covers 14 residues. CDR1 is WSHSY and CDR2 is SAAADI in the germline V gene. The V end was cut by 5 bases, the J end by 3 bases, with 11 bases between. The CDR3 DNA sequence: TGCGCCAGCAGTCGAGGGGGTGACAATCAGCCCCAGCATTTT. It translates to CASSRGGDNQPQHF.

V gene TRBV24-1 combines with J gene TRBJ2-2; D possibly corresponds to TRBD2 (6 bases). The ends were cut back, 7 bases at V and 0 bases at J, with 8 bases in the middle. The CDR3 runs to 14 residues. Germline values: CDR1 KGHDR, CDR2 SFDVKD. The DNA for the CDR3 is TGTGCCACCAGGGACTATTCGAACACCGGGGAGCTGTTTTTT. Its translation: CATRDYSNTGELFF.

This clone was seen only a few times. The chain combines TRBV18 with TRBJ1-3; 9 bases map to TRBD1. In germline, CDR1 is KGHSH, CDR2 LQKENI. V shed 4 bases, J shed 2 bases, and the junction held 3 bases outside the gene matches. The CDR3 is 15 amino acids. This CDR3 is CASSLGQGAGNTIYF. The CDR3 DNA reads TGTGCCAGCTCACTGGGACAGGGCGCTGGAAACACCATATATTTT.

The CDR3 spells CASRRFRLTYEQYF. In DNA, the CDR3 is TGCGCCAGCAGGAGGTTTCGCTTGACCTACGAGCAGTACTTC. This sequence joins TRBV23-1 and TRBJ2-7; D remains unclear. TRBV23-1 is labeled an ORF, and its function is uncertain. The CDR3 contains 14 residues. V lost 6 bases and J 2 bases, leaving 14 bases between the germline ends.

This chain uses TRBV3-1 (or the pseudogene TRBV3-2) with TRBJ2-1; 12 nucleotides align to TRBD2. J gave up 5 bases and V 4 bases, and 9 bases lay outside the gene matches. The CDR3 spans 17 residues. Germline V gives CDR1 LGHDT, CDR2 YNNKEL (reference sequence). Here the CDR3 reads CASSLLAGGLRNNEQFF. As DNA, the CDR3 is TGTGCCAGCAGCCTTCTAGCGGGAGGGCTCAGAAACAATGAGCAGTTCTTC.

This chain's CDR3 is CASSRASGQGTQYF. The CDR3 bases are TGCGCCAGCAGCCGGGCTAGCGGCCAGGGGACCCAGTACTTC. The genes are TRBV4-3 and TRBJ2-5, with 7 bases lining up with TRBD2. The J segment lost 7 bases and the V segment lost 4 bases, leaving 9 bases of the junction unmatched. The germline V gene has CDR1 LGHNA and CDR2 YSLEER. The CDR3 spans 14 residues.

J is TRBJ1-4 and V is TRBV28; D possibly corresponds to TRBD1 (5 bases). The germline V gene encodes CDR1 MDHEN and CDR2 SYDVKM. The CDR3 runs 12 residues. Trimming took off 2 bases at V and 15 bases at J, with 13 bases between the two ends. DNA of the CDR3: TGTGCCAGCAGTTTAATATCCAGGGAGGTGTTTTTT. It specifies CASSLISREVFF.

This chain connects TRBV19 to TRBJ2-7; 7 bases line up with TRBD1. The CDR3 has 14 residues. The V and J ends lost 3 bases and 2 bases, in that order; junction bases with no gene match: 4. CDR1 LNHDA and CDR2 SQIVND come from the germline V gene (reference sequence). The CDR3 protein is CASSMSQGAYEQYF. The CDR3 DNA reads TGTGCCAGTAGTATGTCGCAGGGGGCCTACGAGCAGTACTTC. Complete variable domain (other parts from reference TRBV19 and TRBJ2-7): DGGITQSPKYLFRKEGQNVTLSCEQNLNHDAMYWYRQDPGQGLRLIYYSQIVNDFQKGDIAEGYSVSREKKESFPLTVTSAQKNPTAFYLCASSMSQGAYEQYFGPGTRLTVT.

The chain combines TRBV5-1 with TRBJ1-6; TRBD1 matches 10 bases. V lost 4 bases, J lost 6 bases, and 4 bases stayed unmatched. Germline-derived CDR1 and CDR2 are SGHRS and YFSETQ. The CDR3 contains 15 residues. DNA for the CDR3: TGCGCCAGCAGCACTGGGACAGGGGCTAATTCACCCCTCCACTTT. This translates into CASSTGTGANSPLHF.

The J gene is TRBJ1-1, the V gene TRBV3-1 (or the pseudogene TRBV3-2); a weak D match, TRBD1 (6 bases). The V gene lost 3 bases and the J gene lost 7 bases, with 6 bases spanning the gap. Germline V gene lookup returns CDR1 LGHDT and CDR2 YNNKEL (reference sequence). The CDR3 contains 11 residues. The CDR3 sequence: CASSQTGEAFF. CDR3 nucleotides: TGTGCCAGCAGCCAGACAGGTGAAGCTTTCTTT.

The chain links TRBV11-3 to TRBJ1-1, with no clear D. The CDR3 sequence is 13 residues long. Germline values: CDR1 SGHNT, CDR2 YENEEA. Trimming stripped 3 bases from V and 1 base from J, with 6 bases between. The CDR3 bases are TGTGCCAGCAGCTTTTCACAGAACACTGAAGCTTTCTTT. Its protein is CASSFSQNTEAFF.

This rearrangement joins TRBV3-1 (or the pseudogene TRBV3-2) to TRBJ1-2; a weak D match, TRBD1 (5 bases). V was clipped by 0 bases and J by 3 bases, with 11 bases between them. The CDR3 loop spans 15 amino acids. Looked up from germline, CDR1 is LGHDT and CDR2 is YNNKEL (reference sequence). Here the CDR3 reads CASSQDGGGYYGYTF. The CDR3 coding sequence is TGTGCCAGCAGCCAAGATGGCGGGGGATACTATGGCTACACCTTC.